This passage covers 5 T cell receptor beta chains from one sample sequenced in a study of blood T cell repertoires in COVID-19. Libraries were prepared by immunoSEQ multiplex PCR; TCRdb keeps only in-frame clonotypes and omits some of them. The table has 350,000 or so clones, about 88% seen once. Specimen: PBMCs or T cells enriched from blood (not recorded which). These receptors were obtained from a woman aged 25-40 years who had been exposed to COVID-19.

The CDR3 here is CASSPPLGSRDQPQHF. The CDR3, as DNA: TGTGCCAGCAGTCCCCCCCTGGGTTCTCGGGATCAGCCCCAGCATTTT. The rearrangement links TRBV28 to TRBJ1-5; D gene ambiguous. The V gene's germline CDR1 is MDHEN and CDR2 SYDVKM. The CDR3 covers 16 residues. The V gene lost 5 bases and the J gene lost 5 bases, with 19 bases spanning the gap.

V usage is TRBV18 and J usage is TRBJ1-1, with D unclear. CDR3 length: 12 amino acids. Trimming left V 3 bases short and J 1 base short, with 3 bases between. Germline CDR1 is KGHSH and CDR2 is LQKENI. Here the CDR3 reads CASSPRNTEAFF. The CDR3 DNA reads TGTGCCAGCTCACCGCGGAACACTGAAGCTTTCTTT.

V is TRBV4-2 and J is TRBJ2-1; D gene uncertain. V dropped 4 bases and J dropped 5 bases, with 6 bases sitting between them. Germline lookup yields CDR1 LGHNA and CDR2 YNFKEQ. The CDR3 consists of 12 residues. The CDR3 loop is CASSRDDNEQFF. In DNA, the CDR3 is TGTGCCAGCAGCCGCGATGACAATGAGCAGTTCTTC.

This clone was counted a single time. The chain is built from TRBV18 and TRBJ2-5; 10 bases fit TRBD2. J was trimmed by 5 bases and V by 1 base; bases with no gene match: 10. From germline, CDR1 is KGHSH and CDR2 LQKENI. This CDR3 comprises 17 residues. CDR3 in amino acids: CASSPRLAGLIRETQYF. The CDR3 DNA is TGTGCCAGCTCACCACGACTAGCGGGCCTCATCCGGGAGACCCAGTACTTC.

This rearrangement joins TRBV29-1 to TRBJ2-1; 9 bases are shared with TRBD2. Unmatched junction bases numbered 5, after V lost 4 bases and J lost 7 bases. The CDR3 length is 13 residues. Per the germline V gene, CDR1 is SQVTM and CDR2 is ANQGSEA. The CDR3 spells CSVVSGSRNEQFF. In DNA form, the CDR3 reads TGCAGCGTTGTTAGCGGGAGCAGGAATGAGCAGTTCTTC.